The 20 T cell receptor beta chains listed next were all sequenced from one sample in a study of CXCR3-negative and CXCR3-positive naive CD8 T cells. Study-wide findings and caveats: Naive cells that were CXCR3-positive had more hydrophobic TRB CDR3s (compared with CXCR3-negative naive cells).

Libraries of TRB cDNA were made by 5' RACE and carried UMIs. TCRdb reprocessed the 5' RACE reads; each CDR3 protein has one entry and no DNA is given. Across some 53,000 distinct CDR3 sequences, the top ten clones capture about 0.5% of the sample. No antigen is known for these receptors. The sequenced sample was naive CXCR3+ CD8+ T cells from blood. The sample's subset: CD45RO-CCR7+CD27+CD95- naive CD8+ T cells expressing CXCR3 (TNR3+). The receptors here all came from a human donor in good health. Some clones in this sample may be carry-over from other donors' samples.

The J gene is TRBJ1-3, the V gene TRBV12-3 or TRBV12-4. The CDR3 loop spans 15 amino acids. The CDR3 reads CASSLPLLSGNTIYF.

The V gene is TRBV29-1, the J gene TRBJ1-2; the D call from TCRdb, TRBD1, cannot be confirmed without DNA. CDR3 length equals 14 residues. CDR1 SQVTM and CDR2 ANQGSEA come from the germline V gene. The CDR3 sequence: CSVTLQGAFYGYTF.

The CDR3 sequence: CASTGSQSYEQYF. The chain combines TRBV28 with TRBJ2-7; checking the TCRdb D call of TRBD1 is not possible without DNA. The germline V gene has CDR1 MDHEN and CDR2 SYDVKM. The CDR3 is 13 residues long.

The genes are TRBV10-3 and TRBJ1-1; TCRdb indicates TRBD1, and absent DNA this call remains unverified. Germline CDR1 is ENHRY and CDR2 is SYGVKD. The CDR3 extends over 12 amino acids. CDR3 residues: CAIQGDGTEAFF.

The V gene is TRBV4-1, the J gene TRBJ2-2; TCRdb indicates TRBD1, and absent DNA this call remains unverified. This CDR3 contains 17 residues. Germline-derived CDR1 and CDR2 are MGHRA and YSYEKL. This chain's CDR3 is CASSQEQGYQNTGELFF.

This rearrangement joins TRBV10-2 to TRBJ2-7. The CDR3 is made up of 13 amino acids. Germline CDR1 is WSHSY and CDR2 is SAAADI. The CDR3 sequence: CASSDSGSYEQYF.

This chain links TRBV5-1 with TRBJ2-2; absent DNA, TCRdb's TRBD2 call cannot be checked. Germline loops: CDR1 SGHRS, CDR2 YFSETQ. This CDR3 is built from 16 residues. CDR3 sequence reads: CASSLGLGLANGELFF. Drawing the rest from reference TRBV5-1 and TRBJ2-2, the complete variable domain is KAGVTQTPRYLIKTRGQQVTLSCSPISGHRSVSWYQQTPGQGLQFLFEYFSETQRNKGNFPGRFSGRQFSNSRSEMNVSTLELGDSALYLCASSLGLGLANGELFFGEGSRLTVL.

This chain joins TRBV29-1 and TRBJ2-2; the D gene TCRdb calls, TRBD1, cannot be checked with no DNA. In germline, CDR1 is SQVTM, CDR2 ANQGSEA. The CDR3 contains 15 residues. CDR3: CSVVSAGENTGELFF.

V usage is TRBV20-1 and J usage is TRBJ1-6; TCRdb lists TRBD1, though no DNA is available to test this call. This CDR3 spans 11 amino acids. Germline CDR1 is DFQATT and CDR2 is SNEGSKA (reference sequence). CDR3: CSARDRGALHF.

The V call is TRBV29-1, the J call TRBJ1-2; TCRdb's assignment of TRBD1 cannot be checked, as there is no DNA. CDR1 SQVTM and CDR2 ANQGSEA come from the germline V gene. CDR3 length equals 13 residues. CDR3 residues: CSAQGQGDYGYTF.

The genes are TRBV12-3 or TRBV12-4 and TRBJ2-7; TCRdb returns TRBD2, unconfirmable since there is no DNA. This CDR3 contains 15 residues. The CDR3 loop reads CASSFLSGLSYEQYF.

Here the CDR3 reads CSVGQVGPYEQYF. The V and J genes are TRBV29-1 and TRBJ2-7; no DNA is available, so the TRBD1 call from TCRdb remains unchecked. Germline V CDR1 and CDR2: SQVTM, ANQGSEA. The CDR3 consists of 13 residues.

V is TRBV5-1 and J is TRBJ2-2; TCRdb indicates TRBD1, and absent DNA this call remains unverified. CDR3 length: 17 amino acids. Per the germline V gene, CDR1 is SGHRS and CDR2 is YFSETQ. The CDR3 spells CASSLGGQGIDTGELFF.

V and J are TRBV29-1 and TRBJ2-6; TCRdb returns TRBD2, unconfirmable since there is no DNA. The CDR3 spans 15 residues. The V gene's germline CDR1 is SQVTM and CDR2 ANQGSEA. The CDR3 is CSVWSGGAGANVLTF.

The rearrangement links TRBV6-5 to TRBJ1-5. This CDR3 spans 16 amino acids. Germline V gene lookup returns CDR1 MNHEY and CDR2 SVGAGI. CDR3 sequence reads: CASSYSLAGGNQPQHF.

The rearrangement uses TRBV15 and TRBJ1-4; TCRdb proposes TRBD1, but this gene call is untestable without DNA. Germline assignment: CDR1 LNHNV and CDR2 YYDKDF (reference sequence). The CDR3 is 17 residues long. The chain's CDR3 is CATSSDRGFIGNEKLFF.

This chain connects TRBV28 to TRBJ2-7. CDR3 length: 11 amino acids. Germline V gene sequence: CDR1 MDHEN, CDR2 SYDVKM. The CDR3 loop reads CASSLENEQYF.

The rearrangement joins TRBV29-1 to TRBJ2-3; TCRdb returns TRBD1, unconfirmable since there is no DNA. The length of the CDR3 is 18 residues. The germline V gene has CDR1 SQVTM and CDR2 ANQGSEA. Here the CDR3 reads CSVELGQGRRESPDTQYF.

V gene TRBV4-3 combines with J gene TRBJ1-3; without DNA, the TCRdb call of TRBD1 cannot be checked. Germline CDR1 reads LGHNA; CDR2 reads YSLEER. The CDR3 sequence is 17 residues long. The CDR3 sequence: CASSQLGQGTSGNTIYF.

The rearrangement uses TRBV4-3 and TRBJ2-7. The CDR3 contains 16 residues. The V gene's germline CDR1 is LGHNA and CDR2 YSLEER. Here the CDR3 reads CASSQDPETHSYEQYF.